This T cell receptor (beta chain) came from a study of T cell responses to AZD1222 COVID-19 vaccine. Study-level points and caveats: There were vaccine-associated CD4 TCRs across spike, dominant at 160-218 and 743-854. A rise in Spike-specific TCR breadth and depth followed two AZD1222 doses. Regions left unmutated in variants are reportedly the target of nearly half of spike-specific TCRs.

Note on this clone: Its antigen is not known.

Method: immunoSEQ multiplex PCR; TCRdb's copy keeps in-frame clones and lacks some. The data show some 140,000 clones, 93% seen once. Sample: peripheral blood, taken on day 0 of AZD1222 vaccination. The TCR was taken from an adult in good health.

CDR3 loop: CASSQAAGGSHEQFF. The CDR3 DNA sequence: TGCGCCAGCAGCCAAGCGGCGGGAGGGTCGCATGAGCAGTTCTTC. The chain is built from TRBV4-3 and TRBJ2-1; TRBD2 agrees at 9 bases. The CDR3 runs 15 residues. V lost 1 base and J lost 8; bases outside the gene matches: 6. Per the germline V gene, CDR1 is LGHNA and CDR2 is YSLEER.